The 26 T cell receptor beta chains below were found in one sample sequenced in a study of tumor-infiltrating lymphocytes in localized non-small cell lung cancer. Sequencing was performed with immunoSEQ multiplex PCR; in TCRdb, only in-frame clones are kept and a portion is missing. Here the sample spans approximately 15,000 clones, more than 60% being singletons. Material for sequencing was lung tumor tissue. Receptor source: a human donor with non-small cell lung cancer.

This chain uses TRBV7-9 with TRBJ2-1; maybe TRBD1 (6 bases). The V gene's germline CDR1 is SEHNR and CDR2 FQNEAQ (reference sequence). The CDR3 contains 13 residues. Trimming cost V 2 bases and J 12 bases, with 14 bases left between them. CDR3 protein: CASSLLIQGWQFF. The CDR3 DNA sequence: TGTGCCAGCAGCTTACTCATACAGGGTTGGCAGTTCTTC.

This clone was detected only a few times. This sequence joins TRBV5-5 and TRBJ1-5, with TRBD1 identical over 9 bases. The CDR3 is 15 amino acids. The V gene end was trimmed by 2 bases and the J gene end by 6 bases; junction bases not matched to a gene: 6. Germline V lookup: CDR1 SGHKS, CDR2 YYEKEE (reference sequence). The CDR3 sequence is CASSFGTGSAQPQHF. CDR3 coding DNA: TGTGCCAGCAGCTTTGGGACAGGGTCGGCTCAGCCCCAGCATTTT.

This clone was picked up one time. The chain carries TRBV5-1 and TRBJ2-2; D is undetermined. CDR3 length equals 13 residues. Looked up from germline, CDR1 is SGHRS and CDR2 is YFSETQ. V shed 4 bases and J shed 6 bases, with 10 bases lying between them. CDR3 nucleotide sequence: TGCGCCAGCAGCCCGGGTCACGCCGGGGAGCTGTTTTTT. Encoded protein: CASSPGHAGELFF.

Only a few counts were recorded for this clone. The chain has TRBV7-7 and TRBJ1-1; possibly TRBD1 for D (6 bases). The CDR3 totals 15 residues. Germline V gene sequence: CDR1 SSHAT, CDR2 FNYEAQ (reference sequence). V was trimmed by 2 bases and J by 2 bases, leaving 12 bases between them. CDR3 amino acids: CASSLSAGVNTEAFF. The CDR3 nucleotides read TGTGCCAGCAGCTTATCTGCAGGGGTCAACACTGAAGCTTTCTTT.

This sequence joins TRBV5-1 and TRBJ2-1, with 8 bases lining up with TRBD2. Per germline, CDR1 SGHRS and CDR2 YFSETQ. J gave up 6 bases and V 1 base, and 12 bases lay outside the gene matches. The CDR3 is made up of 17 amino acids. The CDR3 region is CASSLNAAGTRGNEQFF. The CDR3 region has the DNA TGCGCCAGCAGCTTGAATGCTGCTGGGACTAGGGGCAATGAGCAGTTCTTC. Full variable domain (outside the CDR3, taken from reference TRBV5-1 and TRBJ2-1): KAGVTQTPRYLIKTRGQQVTLSCSPISGHRSVSWYQQTPGQGLQFLFEYFSETQRNKGNFPGRFSGRQFSNSRSEMNVSTLELGDSALYLCASSLNAAGTRGNEQFFGPGTRLTVL.

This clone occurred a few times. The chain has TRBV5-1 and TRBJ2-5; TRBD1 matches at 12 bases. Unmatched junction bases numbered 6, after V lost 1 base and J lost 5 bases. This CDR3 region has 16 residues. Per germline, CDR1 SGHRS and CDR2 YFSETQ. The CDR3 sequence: CASSLIGTGGEETQYF. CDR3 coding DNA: TGCGCCAGCAGCTTGATAGGGACAGGGGGCGAGGAGACCCAGTACTTC.

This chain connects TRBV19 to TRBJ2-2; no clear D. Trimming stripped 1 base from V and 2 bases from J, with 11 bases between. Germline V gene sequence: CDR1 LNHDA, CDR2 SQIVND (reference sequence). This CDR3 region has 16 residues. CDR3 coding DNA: TGTGCCAGTAGTATAGTCGGGTGGTCAAACACCGGGGAGCTGTTTTTT. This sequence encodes CASSIVGWSNTGELFF. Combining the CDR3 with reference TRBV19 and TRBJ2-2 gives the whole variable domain DGGITQSPKYLFRKEGQNVTLSCEQNLNHDAMYWYRQDPGQGLRLIYYSQIVNDFQKGDIAEGYSVSREKKESFPLTVTSAQKNPTAFYLCASSIVGWSNTGELFFGEGSRLTVL.

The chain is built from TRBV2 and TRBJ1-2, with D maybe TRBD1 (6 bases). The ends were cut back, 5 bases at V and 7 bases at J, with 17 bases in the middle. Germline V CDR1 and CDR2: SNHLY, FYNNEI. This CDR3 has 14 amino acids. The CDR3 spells CASSSSGGLLGYTF. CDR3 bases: TGTGCCAGCAGTTCGTCCGGGGGCCTGCTTGGCTACACCTTC. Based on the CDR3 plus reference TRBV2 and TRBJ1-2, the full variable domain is EPEVTQTPSHQVTQMGQEVILRCVPISNHLYFYWYRQILGQKVEFLVSFYNNEISEKSEIFDDQFSVERPDGSNFTLKIRSTKLEDSAMYFCASSSSGGLLGYTFGSGTRLTVV.

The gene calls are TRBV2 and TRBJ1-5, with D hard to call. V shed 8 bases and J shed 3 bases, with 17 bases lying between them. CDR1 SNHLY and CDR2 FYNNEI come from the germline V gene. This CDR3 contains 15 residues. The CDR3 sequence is CASSPGRAHNQPQHF. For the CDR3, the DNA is TGTGCCAGCTCCCCTGGGAGGGCCCACAATCAGCCCCAGCATTTT.

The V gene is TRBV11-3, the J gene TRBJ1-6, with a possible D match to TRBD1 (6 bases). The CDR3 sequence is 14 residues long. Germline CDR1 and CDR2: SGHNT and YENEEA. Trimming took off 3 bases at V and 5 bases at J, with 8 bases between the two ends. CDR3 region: CASSLQGNNSPLHF. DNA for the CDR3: TGTGCCAGCAGCTTGCAGGGGAATAATTCACCCCTCCACTTT. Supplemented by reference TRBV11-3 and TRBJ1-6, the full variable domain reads EAGVVQSPRYKIIEKKQPVAFWCNPISGHNTLYWYLQNLGQGPELLIRYENEEAVDDSQLPKDRFSAERLKGVDSTLKIQPAELGDSAVYLCASSLQGNNSPLHFGNGTRLTVT.

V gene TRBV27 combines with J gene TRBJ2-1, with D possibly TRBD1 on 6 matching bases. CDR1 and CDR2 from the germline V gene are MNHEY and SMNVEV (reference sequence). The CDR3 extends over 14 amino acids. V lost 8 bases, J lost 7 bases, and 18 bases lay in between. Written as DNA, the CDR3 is TGTGCCAGCGGGTTCAGGGGATTTATGAATGAGCAGTTCTTC. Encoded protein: CASGFRGFMNEQFF.

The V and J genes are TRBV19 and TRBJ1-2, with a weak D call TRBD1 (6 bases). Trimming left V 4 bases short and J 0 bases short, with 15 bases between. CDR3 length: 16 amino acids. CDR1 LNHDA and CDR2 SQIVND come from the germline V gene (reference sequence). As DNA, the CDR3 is TGTGCCAGTAGTACCCACAGGGCCACCTCTAACTATGGCTACACCTTC. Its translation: CASSTHRATSNYGYTF.

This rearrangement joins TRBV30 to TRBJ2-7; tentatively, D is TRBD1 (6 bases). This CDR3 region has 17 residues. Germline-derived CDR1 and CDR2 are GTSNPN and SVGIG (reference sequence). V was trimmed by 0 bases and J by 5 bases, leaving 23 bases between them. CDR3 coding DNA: TGTGCCTGGAGTGTATTCAGGGTTCGGGGCAGGGGAAACGAGCAGTACTTC. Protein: CAWSVFRVRGRGNEQYF. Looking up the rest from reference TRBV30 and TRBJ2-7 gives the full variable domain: SQTIHQWPATLVQPVGSPLSLECTVEGTSNPNLYWYRQAAGRGLQLLFYSVGIGQISSEVPQNLSASRPQDRQFILSSKKLLLSDSGFYLCAWSVFRVRGRGNEQYFGPGTRLTVT.

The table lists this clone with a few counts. The CDR3 sequence is CASSSFGTANTEAFF. CDR3 bases: TGTGCCAGCAGCTCATTCGGGACAGCGAACACTGAAGCTTTCTTT. The chain carries TRBV5-4 and TRBJ1-1, with 7 bases matching TRBD1. Germline-derived CDR1 and CDR2 are SGHNT and YYREEE (reference sequence). This CDR3 contains 15 residues. After removal of 3 bases from V and 1 base from J, the junction contained 6 bases not matched to a gene.

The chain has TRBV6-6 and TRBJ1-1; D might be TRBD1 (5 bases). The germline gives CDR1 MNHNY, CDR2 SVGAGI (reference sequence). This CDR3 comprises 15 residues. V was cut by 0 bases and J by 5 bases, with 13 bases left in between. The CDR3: CASSYSTRGGTEAFF. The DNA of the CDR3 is TGTGCCAGCAGTTACTCGACAAGGGGTGGGACTGAAGCTTTCTTT.

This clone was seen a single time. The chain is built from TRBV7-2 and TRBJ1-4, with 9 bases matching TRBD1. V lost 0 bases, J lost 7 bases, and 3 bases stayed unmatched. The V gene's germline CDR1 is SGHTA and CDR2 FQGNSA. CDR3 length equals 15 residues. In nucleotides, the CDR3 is TGTGCCAGCAGCTTAGCGGGGACAGGGAGTGAAAAACTGTTTTTT. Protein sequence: CASSLAGTGSEKLFF.

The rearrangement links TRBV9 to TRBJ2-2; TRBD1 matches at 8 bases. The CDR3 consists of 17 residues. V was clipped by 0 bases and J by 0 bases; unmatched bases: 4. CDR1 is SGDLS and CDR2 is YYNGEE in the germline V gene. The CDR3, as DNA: TGTGCCAGCAGCGTAGAGGACAGGGCCCCGAACACCGGGGAGCTGTTTTTT. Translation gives CASSVEDRAPNTGELFF.

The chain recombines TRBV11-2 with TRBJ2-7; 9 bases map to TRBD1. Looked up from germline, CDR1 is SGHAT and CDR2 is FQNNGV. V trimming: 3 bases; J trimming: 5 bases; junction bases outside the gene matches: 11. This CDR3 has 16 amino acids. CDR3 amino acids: CASSFLTGGSRDEQYF. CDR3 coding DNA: TGTGCCAGCAGCTTTTTGACAGGGGGTTCGAGGGACGAGCAGTACTTC. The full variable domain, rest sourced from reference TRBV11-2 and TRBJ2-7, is EAGVAQSPRYKIIEKRQSVAFWCNPISGHATLYWYQQILGQGPKLLIQFQNNGVVDDSQLPKDRFSAERLKGVDSTLKIQPAKLEDSAVYLCASSFLTGGSRDEQYFGPGTRLTVT.

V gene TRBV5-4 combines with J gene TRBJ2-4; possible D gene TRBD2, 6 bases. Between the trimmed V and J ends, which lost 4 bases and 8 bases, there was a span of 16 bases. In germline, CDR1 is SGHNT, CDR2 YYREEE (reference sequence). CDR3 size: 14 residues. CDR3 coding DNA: TGTGCCAGCAGCCTCCAAATGGGGGAGGACATTCAGTACTTC. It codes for CASSLQMGEDIQYF. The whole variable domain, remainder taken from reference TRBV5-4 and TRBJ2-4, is ETGVTQSPTHLIKTRGQQVTLRCSSQSGHNTVSWYQQALGQGPQFIFQYYREEENGRGNFPPRFSGLQFPNYSSELNVNALELDDSALYLCASSLQMGEDIQYFGAGTRLSVL.

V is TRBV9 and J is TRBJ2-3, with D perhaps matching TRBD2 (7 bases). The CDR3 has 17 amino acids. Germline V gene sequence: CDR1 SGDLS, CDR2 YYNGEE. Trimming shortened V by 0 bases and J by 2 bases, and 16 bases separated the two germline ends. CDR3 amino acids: CASSVEVGGGPTDTQYF. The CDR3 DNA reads TGTGCCAGCAGCGTAGAGGTTGGCGGGGGCCCCACAGATACGCAGTATTTT. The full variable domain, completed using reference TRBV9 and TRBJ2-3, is DSGVTQTPKHLITATGQRVTLRCSPRSGDLSVYWYQQSLDQGLQFLIQYYNGEERAKGNILERFSAQQFPDLHSELNLSSLELGDSALYFCASSVEVGGGPTDTQYFGPGTRLTVL.

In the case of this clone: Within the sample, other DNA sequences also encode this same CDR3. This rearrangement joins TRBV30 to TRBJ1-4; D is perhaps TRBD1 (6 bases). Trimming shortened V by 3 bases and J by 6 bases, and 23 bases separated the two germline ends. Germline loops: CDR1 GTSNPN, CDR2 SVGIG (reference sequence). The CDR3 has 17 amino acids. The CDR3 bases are TGTGCCTGGAGCGGCTCCGAATCGGGCAGGGGACATGAAAAACTGTTTTTT. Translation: CAWSGSESGRGHEKLFF. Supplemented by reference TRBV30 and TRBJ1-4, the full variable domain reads SQTIHQWPATLVQPVGSPLSLECTVEGTSNPNLYWYRQAAGRGLQLLFYSVGIGQISSEVPQNLSASRPQDRQFILSSKKLLLSDSGFYLCAWSGSESGRGHEKLFFGSGTQLSVL.

The CDR3 sequence: CASSPGGGAAFF. The CDR3 bases are TGTGCCAGCAGCCCCGGCGGGGGGGCAGCTTTCTTT. The genes are TRBV7-2 and TRBJ1-1, with a weak D call TRBD1 (6 bases). Germline CDR1 is SGHTA and CDR2 is FQGNSA. The CDR3 runs to 12 residues. Deletions cut 5 bases from V and 10 bases from J, with 14 bases between.

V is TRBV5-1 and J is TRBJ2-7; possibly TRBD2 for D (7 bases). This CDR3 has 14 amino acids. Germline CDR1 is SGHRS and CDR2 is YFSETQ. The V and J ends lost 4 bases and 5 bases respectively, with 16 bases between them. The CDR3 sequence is CASSVGGGRDEQYF. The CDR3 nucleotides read TGCGCCAGCAGCGTGGGCGGGGGCCGAGACGAGCAGTACTTC.

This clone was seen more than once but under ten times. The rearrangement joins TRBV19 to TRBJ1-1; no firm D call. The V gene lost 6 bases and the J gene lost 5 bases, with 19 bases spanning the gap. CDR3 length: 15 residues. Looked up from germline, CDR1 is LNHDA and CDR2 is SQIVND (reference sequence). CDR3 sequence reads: CASSIMYGRGTEAFF. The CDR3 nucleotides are TGTGCCAGTAGCATAATGTACGGGCGCGGAACTGAAGCTTTCTTT. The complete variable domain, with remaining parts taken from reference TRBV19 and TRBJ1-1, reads DGGITQSPKYLFRKEGQNVTLSCEQNLNHDAMYWYRQDPGQGLRLIYYSQIVNDFQKGDIAEGYSVSREKKESFPLTVTSAQKNPTAFYLCASSIMYGRGTEAFFGQGTRLTVV.

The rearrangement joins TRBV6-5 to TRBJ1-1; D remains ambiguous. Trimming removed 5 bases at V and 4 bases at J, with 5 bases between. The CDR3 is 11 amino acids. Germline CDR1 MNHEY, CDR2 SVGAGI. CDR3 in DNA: TGTGCCAGCAGTCCAGGCACTGAAGCTTTCTTT. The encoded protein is CASSPGTEAFF.

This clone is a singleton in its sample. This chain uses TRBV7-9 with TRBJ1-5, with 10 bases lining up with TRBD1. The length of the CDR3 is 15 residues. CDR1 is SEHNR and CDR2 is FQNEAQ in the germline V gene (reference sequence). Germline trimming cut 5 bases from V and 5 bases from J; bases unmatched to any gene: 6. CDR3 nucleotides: TGTGCCAGCAGCCACGATGGGACAGGGGATCAGCCCCAGCATTTT. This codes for CASSHDGTGDQPQHF.